This T cell receptor beta chain was captured by sequencing in a study of somatic mutations in cytotoxic T cells in rheumatoid arthritis. Study-level background: Flow cytometry sorted some V beta antibody-stained T-cell populations to nearly 100% purity, V beta1+ cells among them being sequenced for TCRB.

On this clone: The target antigen is unknown.

Only in-frame clones appear in the TCRdb table, and some are missing; sequencing was by immunoSEQ multiplex PCR. Here the sample spans about 6,700 clones, 60% to 75% being singletons. Both CD4+ and CD8+ cells were separated through positive magnetic bead selection, and their purity was verified using flow cytometry. The germline V gene has CDR1 SGHDT and CDR2 YYEEEE. Trimming cost V 4 bases and J 3 bases, with 5 bases left between them. The CDR3 is 11 amino acids. Study-wide results and caveats: Slight TRBV07 underrepresentation in rheumatoid arthritis patients went unadjusted for multiple comparisons.

The chain is built from TRBV5-6 and TRBJ2-7, with a tentative D call TRBD1 (5 bases). The receptor comes from a man between 40 and 49 years old in good health. Sequencing used CD8+ T cells sorted from blood. The CDR3 is CASSDSYEQYV. In DNA form, the CDR3 reads TGTGCCAGCAGCGACAGCTACGAGCAGTACGTC.